What follows describes a single TCR beta chain. Germline V gene sequence: CDR1 MNHEY, CDR2 SVGAGI. Losses at the gene ends were 6 bases for V and 0 bases for J; bases not matched to a gene: 10. The CDR3 totals 16 residues. Each CDR3 protein gets one entry after TCRdb re-called the 5' RACE reads with MiXCR. This table has about 620,000 distinct CDR3 sequences, approximately 18% appearing once. This record comes from a study of T-cell memory formation after mild COVID-19. The sequence was obtained from an adult woman who had mild COVID-19 (a few samples of this study predate the infection). Cell type and time point are not known. The V gene is TRBV6-5, the J gene TRBJ2-7, with TRBD1 matching 8 bases. The sequencing sample was made of PBMCs or a T cell subset sorted from them (not recorded which). This chain's CDR3 is CASRTGTGPSSYEQYF. CDR3 nucleotides: TGTGCCAGCAGAACCGGGACAGGCCCCAGCTCCTACGAGCAGTACTTC.